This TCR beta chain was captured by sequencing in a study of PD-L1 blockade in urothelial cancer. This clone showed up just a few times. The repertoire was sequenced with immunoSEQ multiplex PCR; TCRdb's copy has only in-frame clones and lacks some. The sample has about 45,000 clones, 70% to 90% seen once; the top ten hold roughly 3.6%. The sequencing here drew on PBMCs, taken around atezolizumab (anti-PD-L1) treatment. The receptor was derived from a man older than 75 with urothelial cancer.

The CDR3 region has the DNA TGTGCCTCGCGAGGCGGACAGGGAGGTGGCTACACCTTC. Its protein product is CASRGGQGGGYTF. J is TRBJ1-2 and V is TRBV30; 8 nucleotides line up with TRBD1. V trimming: 7 bases; J trimming: 7 bases; junction bases outside the gene matches: 11. The germline CDR1 and CDR2 sequences are GTSNPN and SVGIG (reference sequence). The CDR3 runs to 13 residues.